The rows below give T cell receptor beta chains drawn from one sample of a study of control samples from healthy donors and cancer patients. Sequencing was performed with immunoSEQ multiplex PCR; in TCRdb, only in-frame clones are kept and a portion is missing. The data show about 89,000 clones, with more than 75% seen just once and 2.1% held by the top ten. Sample: blood. The receptors shown here come from a woman in her thirties or forties in good health. Each CDR3 is given with its conserved first and last residue. D genes are given only for firm matches. Clone size appears in some rows only: once, few, many, or a class for an expanded clone.

CDR3nt	CDR3aa	d_gene	v_gene	j_gene	abundance
TGCGCCAGCAGTGGGGGGCGGAACACTGAAGCTTTCTTT	CASSGGRNTEAFF	-	TRBV10-2	TRBJ1-1	-
TGTGCCAGCAGCTTAGACGCAGGGGTAGCTGAAGCTTTCTTT	CASSLDAGVAEAFF	-	TRBV11-3	TRBJ1-1	-
TGTGCCACCAGTGATTTGGGCCTTGGCGGGGAGCTGTTTTTT	CATSDLGLGGELFF	-	TRBV24-1	TRBJ2-2	-
TGTGCCAGCAGTTTCGTATACGGACTCTCGGGCATCAAAAACATTCAGTACTTC	CASSFVYGLSGIKNIQYF	-	TRBV28	TRBJ2-4	-
TGTGCCAGCAGTTACTCATGGGGGTCCTCTGAAGCTTTCTTT	CASSYSWGSSEAFF	-	TRBV6-2/TRBV6-3	TRBJ1-1	-
TGTGCCAGCAGCCCAAGCCGATACGAGCAGTACTTC	CASSPSRYEQYF	-	TRBV3-1/TRBV3-2	TRBJ2-7	-
TGTGCCAGCAGCGTCGGACAGGGGGTCTCACCCCTCCACTTT	CASSVGQGVSPLHF	TRBD1	TRBV9	TRBJ1-6	-
TGTGCCAGCAGCTTTCCGGACGGGGGAGGCTATGGCTACACCTTC	CASSFPDGGGYGYTF	-	TRBV5-6	TRBJ1-2	-
TGTGCCAGCAGCCGTGGAGGAGGGGGGGGGACAGACGGCGGGTCACCCCTCCACTTT	CASSRGGGGGTDGGSPLHF	TRBD1	TRBV5-4	TRBJ1-6	-
TGCGCCAGCAGCCAAGAGATGGCTGCAACTAATGAAAAACTGTTTTTT	CASSQEMAATNEKLFF	-	TRBV4-3	TRBJ1-4	once
TGTGCCAGCAGTTTAAGGGGGCGTCCAGATACGCAGTATTTT	CASSLRGRPDTQYF	TRBD1	TRBV28	TRBJ2-3	-
TGCGCCAGCAGCTTGGGGCTGAATAAAGAGACCCAGTACTTC	CASSLGLNKETQYF	-	TRBV5-1	TRBJ2-5	-
TGCGCCAGCAGCCCGACCAACAATGAGCAGTTCTTC	CASSPTNNEQFF	-	TRBV5-1	TRBJ2-1	-
TGTGCCGGTGGGACAGGGAACACTGAAGCTTTCTTT	CAGGTGNTEAFF	TRBD1	TRBV2	TRBJ1-1	few
TGTGCCAGTAGTATTACAGGAGCGGATTCTCCCCTCCACTTT	CASSITGADSPLHF	-	TRBV19	TRBJ1-6	few
TGTGCCACCAGCAGAGAGGGGAATGAGCAGTTCTTC	CATSREGNEQFF	-	TRBV15	TRBJ2-1	once
TGCGCCAGCAGCTTAGGAAGCGGGCTCAACTATGGCTACACCTTC	CASSLGSGLNYGYTF	-	TRBV5-1	TRBJ1-2	-
TGTGCCATCAAAAGGACAGGGGATTCCGACTATGGCTACACCTTC	CAIKRTGDSDYGYTF	TRBD1	TRBV10-3	TRBJ1-2	-
TGTGCCAGTAGGCTGGGAGGGAGAAATGGCTACACCTTC	CASRLGGRNGYTF	-	TRBV19	TRBJ1-2	-
TGCGCCAGCAGCTTGGGGGGCTCCTATAATTCACCCCTCCACTTT	CASSLGGSYNSPLHF	-	TRBV5-1	TRBJ1-6	-
TGTGCCAGCAGCCCCCACTACCAGGGGGCTGGAGAGACCCAGTACTTC	CASSPHYQGAGETQYF	TRBD1	TRBV11-3	TRBJ2-5	-
TGTGCCAGCAGCCTAGCGGGGGGGTACCAAGAGACCCAGTACTTC	CASSLAGGYQETQYF	TRBD2	TRBV7-7	TRBJ2-5	-
TGTGCCAGCAGGTCTGGACGGACTAGCAATCAGCCCCAGCATTTT	CASRSGRTSNQPQHF	-	TRBV6-6	TRBJ1-5	-
TGTGCCTGGAGTGTCACGGGGGAGCTGTTTTTT	CAWSVTGELFF	-	TRBV30	TRBJ2-2	once
TGTGCCAGCAGCTTAAGGGGGACCTACAATGAGCAGTTCTTC	CASSLRGTYNEQFF	-	TRBV7-9	TRBJ2-1	-
TGCGCCAGCAGCCAAGAGTCCCTTTTCTCTGGAAACACCATATATTTT	CASSQESLFSGNTIYF	-	TRBV4-1	TRBJ1-3	few
TGCGCCAGCAGCCAAAGTCGGGCGGAGACCCAGTACTTC	CASSQSRAETQYF	-	TRBV4-3	TRBJ2-5	-
TGTGCCAGCAGTTTTGCTGGAAACACCATATATTTT	CASSFAGNTIYF	-	TRBV12-3/TRBV12-4	TRBJ1-3	-
TGCGCCAGCAGCTTGGGCTTTTCCACAGATACGCAGTATTTT	CASSLGFSTDTQYF	-	TRBV5-1	TRBJ2-3	-
TGTGCCAGCAGTACACGCAACAAGGGGGCGCGGGGCACTGAAGCTTTCTTT	CASSTRNKGARGTEAFF	TRBD1	TRBV27	TRBJ1-1	-
TGTGCCAGCACCCGCGAGGGGCAGCGGAATGAAAAACTGTTTTTT	CASTREGQRNEKLFF	-	TRBV2	TRBJ1-4	-
TGTGCCAGTAGTATGTTGAATCAGCCCCAGCATTTT	CASSMLNQPQHF	-	TRBV19	TRBJ1-5	-
TGTGCCAGCTCACCACAGGGGAGCAATGAAAAACTGTTTTTT	CASSPQGSNEKLFF	-	TRBV18	TRBJ1-4	-
TGTGCCAGTAGTATAGGGAACACCGGGGAGCTGTTTTTT	CASSIGNTGELFF	-	TRBV19	TRBJ2-2	few
TGTGCCACCAGCATGGGTGGAGGACTAGCTGAGACCCAGTACTTC	CATSMGGGLAETQYF	TRBD2	TRBV15	TRBJ2-5	-
TGCGCCAGCAGCCAGACCGGGACAGTCTCTGGAAACACCATATATTTT	CASSQTGTVSGNTIYF	TRBD1	TRBV4-1	TRBJ1-3	-
TGTGCCAGCAGCCCTGGGTGGGGAGGGCGAGGTGAAGCTTTCTTT	CASSPGWGGRGEAFF	-	TRBV14	TRBJ1-1	-
TGCGCCAGCAGCCCAGGGACAGCCTCTGGAAACACCATATATTTT	CASSPGTASGNTIYF	TRBD1	TRBV5-1	TRBJ1-3	-
TGTGCCAGCAGCCCAACTACTAGCGGGGGGTACAATGAGCAGTTCTTC	CASSPTTSGGYNEQFF	TRBD2	TRBV7-2	TRBJ2-1	-